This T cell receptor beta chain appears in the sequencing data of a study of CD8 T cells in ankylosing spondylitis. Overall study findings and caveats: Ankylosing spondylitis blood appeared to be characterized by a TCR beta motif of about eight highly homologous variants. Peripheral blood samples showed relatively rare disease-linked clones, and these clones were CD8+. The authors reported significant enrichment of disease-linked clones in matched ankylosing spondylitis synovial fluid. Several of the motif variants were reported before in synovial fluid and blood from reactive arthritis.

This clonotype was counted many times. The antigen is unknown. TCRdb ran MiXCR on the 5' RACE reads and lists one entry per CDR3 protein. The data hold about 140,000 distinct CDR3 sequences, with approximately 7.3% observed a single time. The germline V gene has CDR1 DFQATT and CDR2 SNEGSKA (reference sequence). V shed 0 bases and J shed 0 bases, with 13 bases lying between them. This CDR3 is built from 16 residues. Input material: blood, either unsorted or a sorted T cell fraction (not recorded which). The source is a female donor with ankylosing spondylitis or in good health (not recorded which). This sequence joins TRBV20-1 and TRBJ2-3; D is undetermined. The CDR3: CSARDGVAISTDTQYF. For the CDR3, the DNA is TGCAGTGCTAGAGATGGGGTGGCGATTAGCACAGATACGCAGTATTTT.